The present T cell receptor (beta chain) was sequenced within a study of graft-versus-host responses after intestinal transplantation. At the level of the study: Recipients had multivisceral, liver-intestinal, or isolated intestinal transplants. Uniformly, recipients were administered anti-thymocyte globulin induction with subsequent tacrolimus and steroids for 3 to 4 years. General study results and limits: Early after transplant, HvG clones declined as circulating GvH clones peaked. Recipient-marrow GvH clones were detected, some having first appeared in ileum or blood.

On this clone itself: Its antigen is unknown.

Both intraepithelial and lamina propria lymphocytes were released by processing graft tissue. Profiling relied on immunoSEQ multiplex PCR, and the TCRdb table lists in-frame clones only, not all of them. Here the sample spans 10,000 to 14,000 clones, about 80% being singletons. The CDR3 is 16 residues long. V was pared by 1 base and J by 5 bases, with 6 bases of the junction left unmatched. Looked up from germline, CDR1 is SGHRS and CDR2 is YFSETQ. Sequencing used ileum tissue, obtained 23 days after intestinal transplant. The TCR originated in a human patient who received an intestinal transplant, so some T cells may come from the graft donor. J is TRBJ2-7 and V is TRBV5-1; 13 bases agree with TRBD2. DNA for the CDR3: TGCGCCAGCAGCTTGAGGACTAGCGGGAGTGCCCACGAGCAGTACTTC. It is translated as CASSLRTSGSAHEQYF. Complete variable domain (other parts from reference TRBV5-1 and TRBJ2-7): KAGVTQTPRYLIKTRGQQVTLSCSPISGHRSVSWYQQTPGQGLQFLFEYFSETQRNKGNFPGRFSGRQFSNSRSEMNVSTLELGDSALYLCASSLRTSGSAHEQYFGPGTRLTVT.